A single sample gave rise to the 25 T cell receptor beta chains below, sequenced in a study of STAT5B mutations in CD4+ large granular lymphocyte leukemia. TCRdb's table, derived via immunoSEQ multiplex PCR, lists solely in-frame clones and lacks some. Of fewer than 35,000 clones listed, less than 75% are singletons. The specimen sequenced was CD4+ T cells from blood buffy coats. These receptors all stem from a human donor in good health.

This clone was seen once. The gene calls are TRBV10-3 and TRBJ1-4, with D maybe TRBD1 (6 bases). Per the germline V gene, CDR1 is ENHRY and CDR2 is SYGVKD. This CDR3 is built from 13 residues. V was pared by 6 bases and J by 6 bases, with 11 bases between. The CDR3 bases are TGTGCCATCAGGGGGGGCGCTGATGAAAAACTGTTTTTT. Encoded protein: CAIRGGADEKLFF.

The chain recombines TRBV7-6 with TRBJ2-3; 7 positions agree with TRBD2. V was clipped by 7 bases and J by 5 bases; unmatched bases: 0. This CDR3 region has 11 residues. Germline V lookup: CDR1 SGHVS, CDR2 FNYEAQ. In DNA form, the CDR3 reads TGTGCCAGCACGGGGGGAGATACGCAGTATTTT. Translation gives CASTGGDTQYF.

V is TRBV9 and J is TRBJ2-2; TRBD1 or TRBD2 may be the D gene (6 bases each). Trimming pared 0 bases from V and 7 bases from J, leaving 13 bases between. CDR1 is SGDLS, CDR2 YYNGEE, per germline. The CDR3 totals 15 residues. CDR3 protein: CASSVGGRDVGELFF. For the CDR3, the DNA is TGTGCCAGCAGCGTAGGGGGGCGGGATGTCGGGGAGCTGTTTTTT.

This clone counts as medium-sized. This chain links TRBV5-4 with TRBJ2-3; TRBD2 matches at 13 bases. The CDR3 length is 15 residues. V gave up 3 bases and J gave up 3 bases; unmatched junction bases: 1. Germline V gene sequence: CDR1 SGHNT, CDR2 YYREEE (reference sequence). CDR3 DNA: TGTGCCAGCAGCTCGGGACTAGCGGGAACAGATACGCAGTATTTT. Translating it yields CASSSGLAGTDTQYF.

V and J are TRBV5-1 and TRBJ2-5, with 11 bases aligning to TRBD2. Trimming cost V 3 bases and J 4 bases; bases outside gene matches: 5. The CDR3 is 15 amino acids. Germline lookup yields CDR1 SGHRS and CDR2 YFSETQ. The CDR3 here is CASSSLAGGRETQYF. The CDR3 coding sequence is TGCGCCAGCAGCTCTCTAGCGGGGGGTAGAGAGACCCAGTACTTC.

The rearrangement joins TRBV5-1 to TRBJ2-1; 9 nucleotides match TRBD2. Germline V gene sequence: CDR1 SGHRS, CDR2 YFSETQ. CDR3 length equals 15 residues. Trimming removed 5 bases from V and 9 bases from J; junction bases left unmatched: 12. CDR3: CASRVWGGRAVEQFF. CDR3 DNA: TGCGCCAGCAGGGTATGGGGCGGGAGGGCAGTTGAGCAGTTCTTC.

The chain joins TRBV29-1 to TRBJ2-1; TRBD1 might be the D (6 bases). The CDR3 is 13 amino acids. CDR1 SQVTM and CDR2 ANQGSEA come from the germline V gene. V lost 1 base to trimming and J lost 2 bases, with 6 bases between them. This chain's CDR3 is CSVEGDTYNEQFF. CDR3 coding DNA: TGCAGCGTTGAAGGGGACACCTACAATGAGCAGTTCTTC.

This clone was seen a few times. The chain recombines TRBV5-8 with TRBJ2-5, with no clear D. Trimming shortened V by 4 bases and J by 6 bases, and 19 bases separated the two germline ends. Germline V gives CDR1 SGHTS, CDR2 YDEGEE. CDR3 size: 15 residues. The CDR3 loop is CASSPRVSSTKTQYF. The CDR3 DNA reads as TGTGCCAGCAGCCCCCGAGTGTCGTCAACTAAGACCCAGTACTTC.

The J gene is TRBJ2-7, the V gene TRBV2; D possibly matches TRBD1 or TRBD2 (6 bases each). V lost 7 bases and J 5 bases, leaving 18 bases between the germline ends. This CDR3 contains 14 residues. The V gene's germline CDR1 is SNHLY and CDR2 FYNNEI. Here the CDR3 DNA reads TGTGCCAGCACTCGGGTGGGGGGCGCGGACGAGCAGTACTTC. It yields the protein CASTRVGGADEQYF.

There are a few counts of this clone. V and J are TRBV11-2 and TRBJ2-3; 7 bases line up with TRBD1. This CDR3 is built from 15 residues. The junction had 3 bases not matched to a gene; V was cut back by 1 base and J by 2 bases. Germline V CDR1 and CDR2: SGHAT, FQNNGV. The CDR3 bases are TGTGCCAGCAGCTTAGTGGGGACAGACACAGATACGCAGTATTTT. This gives the protein CASSLVGTDTDTQYF.

This chain links TRBV10-3 with TRBJ1-4, with D perhaps TRBD1 (5 bases). The V and J ends lost 3 bases and 10 bases respectively, with 18 bases between them. The CDR3 has 15 amino acids. Germline V gene lookup returns CDR1 ENHRY and CDR2 SYGVKD. CDR3 sequence reads: CAISDSSVLGTKLFF. The CDR3 DNA reads as TGTGCCATCAGTGATTCCTCTGTTCTTGGGACAAAACTGTTTTTT.

The chain has TRBV11-2 and TRBJ2-7; D is possibly TRBD2 (7 bases). V lost 3 bases and J 6 bases, leaving 18 bases between the germline ends. Germline assignment: CDR1 SGHAT and CDR2 FQNNGV. The CDR3 sequence is 15 residues long. The CDR3 reads CASSFRGAQFPEQYF. The CDR3 DNA reads TGTGCCAGCAGCTTCCGGGGGGCCCAGTTCCCCGAGCAGTACTTC.

This clone was counted a few times. This chain joins TRBV7-9 and TRBJ2-1; 7 nucleotides agree with TRBD2. The CDR3 runs to 15 residues. The ends lost 5 bases at V and 7 bases at J; junction bases unmatched: 11. Germline assignment: CDR1 SEHNR and CDR2 FQNEAQ (reference sequence). CDR3 region: CASSPIRWGGNEQFF. CDR3 coding DNA: TGTGCCAGCAGCCCTATCCGGTGGGGGGGGAATGAGCAGTTCTTC.

This clone was detected only a few times. The V gene is TRBV11-2, the J gene TRBJ2-1; D tentatively fits TRBD1 or TRBD2 (5 bases each). Germline V lookup: CDR1 SGHAT, CDR2 FQNNGV. V lost 3 bases, J lost 15 bases, and 12 bases lay in between. The CDR3 runs 11 residues. In DNA, the CDR3 is TGTGCCAGCAGCTTGGGGACCTCGGGGTTCTTC. Amino acids: CASSLGTSGFF.

The chain uses TRBV12-5 and TRBJ1-4; TRBD1 aligns across 7 bases. CDR3 length: 14 residues. Germline CDR1 and CDR2: LGHNT and FRNRAP. V dropped 6 bases and J dropped 8; count of bases not matched to a gene: 9. Here the CDR3 DNA reads TGTGCTAGTGGCCGGACAGGTCTCGGGGAAAAACTGTTTTTT. Translation gives CASGRTGLGEKLFF.

The chain links TRBV11-2 to TRBJ2-7; TRBD2 aligns across 15 bases. The ends lost 5 bases at V and 0 bases at J; junction bases unmatched: 8. Germline V CDR1 and CDR2: SGHAT, FQNNGV. This CDR3 has 18 amino acids. The CDR3 reads CASSPGLAGGGSSYEQYF. CDR3 in DNA: TGTGCCAGCAGCCCGGGACTAGCGGGGGGCGGAAGCTCCTACGAGCAGTACTTC.

Here the CDR3 reads CAALRPNPIRPGYSIAYNSPLHF. CDR3 coding DNA: TGTGCCGCTTTGCGCCCCAACCCCATCCGGCCTGGATACTCTATCGCGTATAATTCACCCCTCCACTTT. The V gene is TRBV15, the J gene TRBJ1-6; D remains ambiguous. Germline-derived CDR1 and CDR2 are LNHNV and YYDKDF (reference sequence). This CDR3 contains 23 residues. V lost 11 bases and J 4 bases, leaving 42 bases between the germline ends.

The chain has TRBV6-5 and TRBJ2-7; D remains ambiguous. CDR3 size: 15 residues. V lost 2 bases to trimming and J lost 7 bases, with 18 bases between them. CDR1 MNHEY and CDR2 SVGAGI come from the germline V gene. CDR3 protein: CASSYLSTSEREQYF. In DNA, the CDR3 is TGTGCCAGCAGTTACCTAAGTACCTCCGAGCGAGAGCAGTACTTC.

The chain links TRBV7-8 to TRBJ1-2, with 7 positions matching TRBD1. CDR1 SGHVS and CDR2 FQNEAQ come from the germline V gene. The CDR3 has 13 residues. Trimming at V came to 5 bases and at J to 7 bases, leaving 7 bases not matched to a gene. CDR3 amino acids: CASSRDRVSGYTF. Written as DNA, the CDR3 is TGTGCCAGCAGCCGCGACAGGGTTAGTGGCTACACCTTC.

CDR3 sequence reads: CASSPTRGTNEQYF. The CDR3 region has the DNA TGTGCCAGCAGCCCCACCCGAGGGACCAACGAGCAGTACTTC. The V gene is TRBV7-9, the J gene TRBJ2-7; D is possibly TRBD1 or TRBD2 (5 bases each). The CDR3 length is 14 residues. The germline CDR1 and CDR2 sequences are SEHNR and FQNEAQ (reference sequence). V lost 5 bases, J lost 5 bases, and 16 bases lay in between.

V usage is TRBV28 and J usage is TRBJ2-5, with 11 positions matching TRBD1. Germline values: CDR1 MDHEN, CDR2 SYDVKM. The CDR3 loop spans 15 amino acids. Trimming removed 6 bases from V and 2 bases from J; junction bases left unmatched: 5. CDR3 residues: CASRTDRGPQETQYF. In DNA, the CDR3 is TGTGCCAGCAGAACGGACAGGGGGCCTCAAGAGACCCAGTACTTC. Full variable domain (outside the CDR3, taken from reference TRBV28 and TRBJ2-5): DVKVTQSSRYLVKRTGEKVFLECVQDMDHENMFWYRQDPGLGLRLIYFSYDVKMKEKGDIPEGYSVSREKKERFSLILESASTNQTSMYLCASRTDRGPQETQYFGPGTRLLVL.

In this sample, this clone turned up a few times. This rearrangement joins TRBV11-2 to TRBJ2-7; D call uncertain. From germline, CDR1 is SGHAT and CDR2 FQNNGV. With 0 bases removed from V and 0 bases from J, the gap between germline ends came to 15 bases. This CDR3 spans 17 amino acids. The CDR3 coding sequence is TGTGCCAGCAGCTTAGACAGTTCTCCGATTATCTCCTACGAGCAGTACTTC. This codes for CASSLDSSPIISYEQYF.

This clone was seen more than once but under ten times. The chain couples TRBV6-1 to TRBJ2-5; 10 nucleotides align to TRBD1. The V gene's germline CDR1 is MNHNS and CDR2 SASEGT. The J segment lost 4 bases and the V segment lost 5 bases, leaving 7 bases of the junction unmatched. The CDR3 spans 15 residues. The CDR3 DNA follows: TGTGCCAGCAGTCCCCCGGGACAGGGGCGAGAGACCCAGTACTTC. It translates to CASSPPGQGRETQYF.

This chain joins TRBV5-1 and TRBJ2-1, with 8 bases aligning to TRBD1. The CDR3 runs 21 residues. The V and J ends lost 5 bases and 0 bases, in that order; junction bases with no gene match: 22. Per germline, CDR1 SGHRS and CDR2 YFSETQ. CDR3 DNA sequence: TGCGCCAGCAGTCTCTCGTGGTTTGGGACAGGTGACCCCAGCTCCTACAATGAGCAGTTCTTC. Translated: CASSLSWFGTGDPSSYNEQFF.

CDR3 DNA sequence: TGCGCCAGCAAGGGCGGGGGCGGGGAGCAGTTCTTC. This codes for CASKGGGGEQFF. The rearrangement joins TRBV5-1 to TRBJ2-1; D possibly corresponds to TRBD2 (7 bases). The length of the CDR3 is 12 residues. V was pared by 6 bases and J by 10 bases, with 14 bases between. Per germline, CDR1 SGHRS and CDR2 YFSETQ. Filled out from reference TRBV5-1 and TRBJ2-1, the complete variable domain reads KAGVTQTPRYLIKTRGQQVTLSCSPISGHRSVSWYQQTPGQGLQFLFEYFSETQRNKGNFPGRFSGRQFSNSRSEMNVSTLELGDSALYLCASKGGGGEQFFGPGTRLTVL.